These 2 T cell receptor beta chains came from one sample sequenced in a study of blood T cells in healthy people across ages. PCR was performed a second time for roughly 7 to 11 cycles using a sample-barcoded 5' primer and a J-beta primer mix. TCRdb independently ran MiXCR on the 5' RACE reads; one entry per CDR3 protein. The sample carries about 650,000 distinct CDR3 sequences, about a third recorded once. The sequencing input was blood. The receptors come from a woman aged 80 or over in good health.

The chain couples TRBV28 to TRBJ1-1; no definite D call. Trimming removed 1 base at V and 1 base at J, with 7 bases between. Germline V gene lookup returns CDR1 MDHEN and CDR2 SYDVKM. This CDR3 has 14 amino acids. The CDR3 loop is CASSLLGKNTEAFF. Written as DNA, the CDR3 is TGTGCCAGCAGTTTATTGGGGAAGAACACTGAAGCTTTCTTT.

This clonotype was observed at least ten times. V usage is TRBV11-1 and J usage is TRBJ2-1, with a weak D call TRBD2 (6 bases). Germline V gives CDR1 SGHAT, CDR2 FQDESV (reference sequence). CDR3 length: 17 residues. V lost 2 bases and J lost 6, with 20 bases in between. CDR3 bases: TGTGCCAGCAGCTTATCAACTAGCAGGCGAAAGGCCAATGAGCAGTTCTTC. Protein product: CASSLSTSRRKANEQFF.